This T cell receptor beta chain is drawn from a study of shared clonotypes between healthy human individuals. CDR1 is MNHEY, CDR2 SVGAGI, per germline. The CDR3 loop spans 15 amino acids. V lost 1 base and J 7 bases, leaving 13 bases between the germline ends. The repertoire was sequenced with immunoSEQ multiplex PCR; TCRdb's copy has only in-frame clones and lacks some. Among more than 1,200,000 clones listed, approximately 98.5% were seen once. Sequencing was performed on naive CD4+ T cells sorted from blood. Subset indicated: CD45RA+ positively selected. This TCR derives from a man aged 25-45 years in good health. The chain is built from TRBV6-5 and TRBJ1-4, with D possibly TRBD1 on 6 matching bases. The CDR3 is CASSYFPGRGEKLFF. In DNA form, the CDR3 reads TGTGCCAGCAGTTACTTTCCAGGCAGGGGTGAAAAACTGTTTTTT.